These T cell receptor beta chains were read from a single sample in a study of blood T cell repertoires in COVID-19. Sequencing was performed with immunoSEQ multiplex PCR; in TCRdb, only in-frame clones are kept and a portion is missing. The table shows some 200,000 clones, with 75% to 80% occurring only once. The sequenced material came from peripheral blood. Receptors originate from a woman in her 70s with acute or convalescent COVID-19. Both conserved end residues are part of each CDR3. The order of the fields is J gene, D gene, V gene, clone size, CDR3 protein, CDR3 DNA. D genes are given only for firm matches. Size is stated for part of the rows, as once, few or many counts, or as a class when the clone is expanded.

J: TRBJ2-1; D: TRBD2; V: TRBV4-1; size: few; CDR3: CASSRIAGVSYNEQFF; DNA: TGCGCCAGCAGCCGTATAGCGGGAGTGTCCTACAATGAGCAGTTCTTC
J: TRBJ2-1; D: TRBD2; V: TRBV29-1; size: .; CDR3: CSVEDGRGSSYNEQFF; DNA: TGCAGCGTTGAAGATGGGAGGGGTAGCTCCTACAATGAGCAGTTCTTC
J: TRBJ1-1; D: .; V: TRBV11-2; size: once; CDR3: CASSLGPGAEAFF; DNA: TGTGCCAGCAGCTTAGGCCCAGGGGCTGAAGCTTTCTTT
J: TRBJ2-5; D: TRBD1; V: TRBV14; size: .; CDR3: CASSSLMKSGTGPQETQYF; DNA: TGTGCCAGCAGCTCACTAATGAAGTCCGGGACAGGGCCTCAAGAGACCCAGTACTTC
J: TRBJ2-3; D: TRBD2; V: TRBV6-2/TRBV6-3; size: .; CDR3: CASSYSVRAGGRDTQYF; DNA: TGTGCCAGCAGTTATAGCGTACGAGCGGGAGGTAGGGATACGCAGTATTTT
J: TRBJ1-2; D: .; V: TRBV19; size: .; CDR3: CASNPKTADNYGYTF; DNA: TGTGCCAGTAACCCGAAGACAGCCGACAACTATGGCTACACCTTC
J: TRBJ1-1; D: .; V: TRBV2; size: .; CDR3: CASREFRLGEAFF; DNA: TGTGCCTCCCGGGAGTTTAGATTGGGTGAAGCTTTCTTT
J: TRBJ2-7; D: .; V: TRBV18; size: .; CDR3: CASSSSGGVYEQYF; DNA: TGTGCCAGCTCAAGCTCGGGTGGCGTCTACGAGCAGTACTTC
J: TRBJ2-1; D: TRBD2; V: TRBV7-3; size: .; CDR3: CASSRGPSGRNEQFF; DNA: TGTGCCAGCAGCCGGGGACCGAGCGGGAGGAATGAGCAGTTCTTC
J: TRBJ2-3; D: TRBD1; V: TRBV28; size: .; CDR3: CASSNTGGRTDTQYF; DNA: TGTGCCAGCAGCAATACAGGGGGACGCACAGATACGCAGTATTTT
J: TRBJ1-5; D: .; V: TRBV19; size: .; CDR3: CASSTSRDQPQHF; DNA: TGTGCCAGTAGTACTAGCCGCGATCAGCCCCAGCATTTT
J: TRBJ2-1; D: TRBD1; V: TRBV19; size: .; CDR3: CASSIPGQGYNEQFF; DNA: TGTGCCAGTAGTATTCCGGGACAGGGATATAATGAGCAGTTCTTC
J: TRBJ2-7; D: .; V: TRBV3-1/TRBV3-2; size: .; CDR3: CASSPGHVYEQYF; DNA: TGTGCCAGCAGCCCGGGACACGTCTACGAGCAGTACTTC
J: TRBJ1-5; D: .; V: TRBV5-1; size: .; CDR3: CASSPRGGRQPQHF; DNA: TGCGCCAGCAGCCCGCGGGGGGGCCGTCAGCCCCAGCATTTT
J: TRBJ2-3; D: .; V: TRBV5-1; size: .; CDR3: CASSLVNSKEDTQYF; DNA: TGCGCCAGCAGCTTGGTGAACAGTAAAGAGGATACGCAGTATTTT
J: TRBJ1-1; D: .; V: TRBV6-1; size: few; CDR3: CASSEDRATLTFF; DNA: TGTGCCAGCAGTGAAGACAGGGCGACTTTAACTTTCTTT
J: TRBJ2-1; D: TRBD2; V: TRBV5-1; size: .; CDR3: CASSWGLAGEDEQFF; DNA: TGCGCCAGCAGCTGGGGACTAGCGGGAGAGGATGAGCAGTTCTTC
J: TRBJ2-7; D: TRBD2; V: TRBV7-9; size: few; CDR3: CASSPSGLSYEQYF; DNA: TGTGCCAGCAGCCCTAGCGGCCTCTCCTACGAGCAGTACTTC
J: TRBJ1-5; D: TRBD1; V: TRBV2; size: .; CDR3: CASTRDRGRNQPQHF; DNA: TGTGCCAGCACCAGGGACAGGGGGCGCAATCAGCCCCAGCATTTT
J: TRBJ1-4; D: .; V: TRBV11-2; size: once; CDR3: CASSLGMGQAGEKLFF; DNA: TGTGCCAGCAGCTTAGGGATGGGGCAAGCCGGCGAAAAACTGTTTTTT
J: TRBJ2-7; D: .; V: TRBV9; size: .; CDR3: CASSPGGLVDEQYF; DNA: TGTGCCAGCAGCCCCGGGGGTTTGGTAGACGAGCAGTACTTC
J: TRBJ1-1; D: .; V: TRBV12-5; size: .; CDR3: CASGLVLYPRNRNTEAFF; DNA: TGTGCTAGTGGTTTGGTTCTCTATCCCCGAAACAGGAACACTGAAGCTTTCTTT
J: TRBJ2-1; D: .; V: TRBV10-3; size: .; CDR3: CAISESERNEQFF; DNA: TGTGCCATCAGTGAGTCGGAGAGGAATGAGCAGTTCTTC
J: TRBJ1-1; D: TRBD1; V: TRBV27; size: .; CDR3: CASSPSTGSGTEAFF; DNA: TGTGCCAGCAGTCCCTCGACAGGGAGTGGCACTGAAGCTTTCTTT
J: TRBJ1-1; D: TRBD1; V: TRBV30; size: .; CDR3: CAWSPSWGTGGPRRTEAFF; DNA: TGTGCCTGGAGTCCTTCGTGGGGGACAGGGGGGCCCAGGCGGACTGAAGCTTTCTTT
J: TRBJ1-2; D: TRBD1; V: TRBV4-2; size: .; CDR3: CASSPDRDYGYTF; DNA: TGTGCCAGCAGCCCCGACAGGGACTATGGCTACACCTTC
J: TRBJ1-6; D: TRBD1; V: TRBV10-2; size: .; CDR3: CASRGTGYNSPLHF; DNA: TGCGCCAGCAGGGGGACAGGCTATAATTCACCCCTCCACTTT
J: TRBJ2-1; D: .; V: TRBV24-1; size: few; CDR3: CATSASNRNEQFF; DNA: TGTGCCACCAGTGCCTCGAACAGAAATGAGCAGTTCTTC
J: TRBJ2-7; D: TRBD2; V: TRBV7-2; size: .; CDR3: CASSRTSGTYEQYF; DNA: TGTGCCAGCAGCAGGACTAGCGGGACCTACGAGCAGTACTTC
J: TRBJ1-3; D: .; V: TRBV6-6; size: once; CDR3: CASSRDSSGNTIYF; DNA: TGTGCCAGCAGTCGAGACAGCTCTGGAAACACCATATATTTT
J: TRBJ2-7; D: .; V: TRBV11-1; size: .; CDR3: CASSLGVPGEQYF; DNA: TGTGCCAGCAGCTTAGGGGTTCCGGGAGAGCAGTACTTC
J: TRBJ2-5; D: .; V: TRBV20-1; size: once; CDR3: CSASSGKTGGGLQETQYF; DNA: TGCAGTGCTAGTAGTGGGAAAACAGGGGGGGGGCTCCAAGAGACCCAGTACTTC
J: TRBJ2-6; D: TRBD1; V: TRBV6-1; size: few; CDR3: CASSEKFGQGGSGANVLTF; DNA: TGTGCCAGCAGTGAAAAATTTGGACAGGGAGGTTCTGGGGCCAACGTCCTGACTTTC
J: TRBJ1-2; D: .; V: TRBV14; size: .; CDR3: CASSPLQGLGYTF; DNA: TGTGCCAGCAGCCCCTTACAGGGTTTGGGCTACACCTTC
J: TRBJ1-2; D: .; V: TRBV9; size: .; CDR3: CASSVGGHYGYTF; DNA: TGTGCCAGCAGCGTGGGAGGGCACTATGGCTACACCTTC
J: TRBJ2-7; D: TRBD1; V: TRBV24-1; size: .; CDR3: CATSDARTGPSYEQYF; DNA: TGTGCCACCAGTGATGCTAGGACAGGGCCCTCCTACGAGCAGTACTTC
J: TRBJ2-2; D: .; V: TRBV7-3; size: .; CDR3: CASSTREKGVGELFF; DNA: TGTGCCAGCAGCACCCGGGAGAAAGGAGTCGGGGAGCTGTTTTTT
J: TRBJ2-2; D: TRBD2; V: TRBV19; size: .; CDR3: CASSTVAGVGHVGELFF; DNA: TGTGCCAGTAGTACCGTAGCGGGAGTAGGCCACGTTGGGGAGCTGTTTTTT
J: TRBJ2-1; D: .; V: TRBV6-2/TRBV6-3; size: .; CDR3: CASSGGPYNEQFF; DNA: TGTGCCAGCAGTGGGGGCCCCTACAATGAGCAGTTCTTC
J: TRBJ1-6; D: .; V: TRBV12-3/TRBV12-4; size: .; CDR3: CASSVGRGSPLHF; DNA: TGTGCCAGCAGTGTTGGTCGCGGTTCACCCCTCCACTTT
J: TRBJ2-7; D: TRBD2; V: TRBV2; size: .; CDR3: CASSGEGVIEQYF; DNA: TGTGCCAGCAGTGGGGAGGGAGTAATCGAGCAGTACTTC
J: TRBJ2-1; D: .; V: TRBV5-4; size: once; CDR3: CASSTRDKRYNEQFF; DNA: TGTGCCAGCAGCACACGGGACAAGAGGTACAATGAGCAGTTCTTC
J: TRBJ2-3; D: TRBD2; V: TRBV30; size: .; CDR3: CAHGLAEATQYF; DNA: TGTGCCCACGGACTAGCGGAGGCTACGCAGTATTTT
J: TRBJ2-5; D: .; V: TRBV4-2; size: .; CDR3: CASSQAFTGFETQYF; DNA: TGTGCCAGCAGCCAAGCGTTTACAGGTTTCGAGACCCAGTACTTC
J: TRBJ1-2; D: .; V: TRBV28; size: .; CDR3: CASRRLSDYGYTF; DNA: TGTGCCAGCAGGCGACTCTCGGACTATGGCTACACCTTC
J: TRBJ1-4; D: .; V: TRBV10-2; size: .; CDR3: CASSESNRVDEKLFF; DNA: TGCGCCAGCAGTGAGTCGAACAGGGTTGATGAAAAACTGTTTTTT
J: TRBJ2-3; D: TRBD1; V: TRBV11-3; size: .; CDR3: CASSPRGGTDRGKADTQYF; DNA: TGTGCCAGCAGCCCCCGAGGCGGAACGGACAGGGGGAAGGCAGATACGCAGTATTTT
J: TRBJ2-7; D: .; V: TRBV5-5; size: .; CDR3: CASSFVDRRYEQYF; DNA: TGTGCCAGCAGCTTCGTCGACAGGCGGTACGAGCAGTACTTC
J: TRBJ2-7; D: TRBD1; V: TRBV30; size: .; CDR3: CAWRSGGQGTDEQYF; DNA: TGTGCCTGGAGGTCCGGGGGACAGGGGACAGACGAGCAGTACTTC
J: TRBJ1-1; D: .; V: TRBV7-3; size: .; CDR3: CASSSRRDTEAFF; DNA: TGTGCCAGCAGCTCTAGACGGGACACTGAAGCTTTCTTT
J: TRBJ2-1; D: .; V: TRBV12-2; size: .; CDR3: CASLIKIVGQGLDEQFF; DNA: TGTGCAAGTCTCATTAAGATCGTAGGACAGGGACTTGATGAGCAGTTCTTC
J: TRBJ2-5; D: TRBD1; V: TRBV9; size: .; CDR3: CASSVGTGPGLETQYF; DNA: TGTGCCAGCAGCGTAGGGACAGGGCCTGGCTTGGAGACCCAGTACTTC
J: TRBJ2-2; D: TRBD2; V: TRBV14; size: .; CDR3: CASSQDLYSGRSTGELFF; DNA: TGTGCCAGCAGCCAAGATCTATACAGCGGGAGAAGCACCGGGGAGCTGTTTTTT
J: TRBJ2-6; D: TRBD1; V: TRBV29-1; size: few; CDR3: CSVETPKPGQGLSGANVLTF; DNA: TGCAGCGTTGAAACCCCCAAACCGGGACAGGGATTGTCTGGGGCCAACGTCCTGACTTTC
J: TRBJ2-1; D: TRBD2; V: TRBV7-7; size: .; CDR3: CASSLGLAGVSEQFF; DNA: TGTGCCAGCAGCTTGGGACTAGCGGGAGTTAGTGAGCAGTTCTTC